The TCR beta chain under discussion was sequenced for a study of cytomegalovirus exposure and HLA in healthy donors. Across the whole study: Within the Caucasian-associated ancestry cluster were about 81% of the 300 to 450 genotyped donors. Study outcomes and limitations: Common viral pathogens seemed, in a later analysis, to connect with several of the most significant clusters. The study carried out a later analysis of TCR beta sequences. It associated around 17,000 of them with specific HLA alleles at a false discovery rate of 0.05.

Worth noting for this clone: Its specificity is not known.

This PCR relied on a set of 60 Vbeta primers and 13 Jbeta primers. Only in-frame clones appear in the TCRdb table, and some are missing; sequencing was by immunoSEQ multiplex PCR. Counted here are about 190,000 clones, 75% to 80% occurring once; the ten biggest clones make up approximately 14%. V lost 5 bases to trimming and J lost 0 bases; unmatched junction nucleotides: 4. This CDR3 spans 15 amino acids. Germline values: CDR1 SGHTA, CDR2 FQGNSA. The rearrangement uses TRBV7-2 and TRBJ1-1, with TRBD1 matching 9 bases. Sequenced sample: PBMCs. This TCR derives from a woman aged 25 to 45 in good health and CMV-seropositive. DNA of the CDR3: TGTGCCAGCAGCCCGAGGACAGGGGTGAACACTGAAGCTTTCTTT. Translation: CASSPRTGVNTEAFF.